The 3 T cell receptor beta chains below were found in one sample sequenced in a study of identical twins. One entry per CDR3 protein results from TCRdb running MiXCR on the 5' RACE reads. Among some 1,600,000 distinct CDR3 sequences, about 31% were seen once, and the ten largest hold about 0.27%. Sequencing input: cord blood. The origin of the receptors is a newborn girl in good health.

This clonotype came up once. The J gene is TRBJ2-1, the V gene TRBV20-1, with 8 bases identical to TRBD2. This CDR3 comprises 15 residues. The germline CDR1 and CDR2 sequences are DFQATT and SNEGSKA (reference sequence). V lost 1 base to trimming and J lost 2 bases; unmatched junction nucleotides: 4. The CDR3 spells CSARGPGGAYNEQFF. CDR3 sequence (DNA): TGCAGTGCTAGAGGTCCGGGGGGGGCCTACAATGAGCAGTTCTTC.

This clonotype was seen only a few times. The V gene is TRBV9, the J gene TRBJ2-1, with D uncertain. The CDR3 extends over 15 amino acids. Trimming took off 0 bases at V and 6 bases at J, with 13 bases between the two ends. Germline V gives CDR1 SGDLS, CDR2 YYNGEE. The CDR3 loop reads CASSVGLARINEQFF. Written as DNA, the CDR3 is TGTGCCAGCAGCGTAGGATTAGCCCGGATCAATGAGCAGTTCTTC.

In this sample, this clonotype turned up many times. This chain uses TRBV6-2 or TRBV6-3 with TRBJ2-3; D tentatively reads TRBD1 or TRBD2 (5 bases each). Germline V CDR1 and CDR2: MNHEY, SVGEGT. This CDR3 contains 15 residues. V was cut by 2 bases and J by 4 bases, with 13 bases left in between. Written as DNA, the CDR3 is TGTGCCAGCAGTTACGGGGGAACCCTCGCAGATACGCAGTATTTT. Protein product: CASSYGGTLADTQYF.